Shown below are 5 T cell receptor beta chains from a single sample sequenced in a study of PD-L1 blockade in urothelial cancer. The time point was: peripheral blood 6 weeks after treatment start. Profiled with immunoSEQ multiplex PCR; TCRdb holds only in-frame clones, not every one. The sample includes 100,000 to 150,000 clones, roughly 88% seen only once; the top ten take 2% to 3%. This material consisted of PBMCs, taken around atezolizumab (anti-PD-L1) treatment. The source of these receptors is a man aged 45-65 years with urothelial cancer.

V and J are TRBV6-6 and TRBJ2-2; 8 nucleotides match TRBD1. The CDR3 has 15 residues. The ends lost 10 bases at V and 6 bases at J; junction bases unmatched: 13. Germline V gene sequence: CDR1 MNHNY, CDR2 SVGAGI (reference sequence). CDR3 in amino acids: CAILNGQGYAGELFF. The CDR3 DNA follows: TGTGCCATCCTAAATGGACAGGGATACGCCGGGGAGCTGTTTTTT.

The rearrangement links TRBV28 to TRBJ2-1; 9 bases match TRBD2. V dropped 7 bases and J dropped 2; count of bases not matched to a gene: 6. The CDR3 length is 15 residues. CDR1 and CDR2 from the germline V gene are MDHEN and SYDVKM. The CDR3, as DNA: TGTGCCAGCACGGCGGGAGGGAGGGCCTACAATGAGCAGTTCTTC. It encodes CASTAGGRAYNEQFF.

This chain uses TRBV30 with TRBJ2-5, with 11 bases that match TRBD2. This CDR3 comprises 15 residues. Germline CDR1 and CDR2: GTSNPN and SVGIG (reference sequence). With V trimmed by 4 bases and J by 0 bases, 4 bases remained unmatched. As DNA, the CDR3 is TGTGCCTGGACTAGACTAGCGGGGAACCAAGAGACCCAGTACTTC. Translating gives CAWTRLAGNQETQYF.

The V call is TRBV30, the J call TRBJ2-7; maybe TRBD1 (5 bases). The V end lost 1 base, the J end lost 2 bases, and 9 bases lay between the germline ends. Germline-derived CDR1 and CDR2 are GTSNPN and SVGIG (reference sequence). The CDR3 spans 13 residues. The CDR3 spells CAWSAGSPYEQYF. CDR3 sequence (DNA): TGTGCCTGGAGTGCAGGGTCCCCCTACGAGCAGTACTTC.

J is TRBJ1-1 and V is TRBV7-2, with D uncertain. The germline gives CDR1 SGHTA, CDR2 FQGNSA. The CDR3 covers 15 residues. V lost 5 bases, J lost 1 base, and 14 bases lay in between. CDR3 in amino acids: CASSLPAGKNTEAFF. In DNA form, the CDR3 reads TGTGCCAGCAGCCTCCCCGCCGGGAAGAACACTGAAGCTTTCTTT.